The 27 T cell receptor beta chains below were found in one sample sequenced in a study of cytomegalovirus exposure and HLA in healthy donors. The PCR employed 60 Vbeta primers together with 13 Jbeta primers. Assay: immunoSEQ multiplex PCR; the TCRdb copy retains only in-frame clones and omits some. Here the sample spans about 130,000 clones, roughly 74% being singletons. Sequencing used PBMCs. These receptors all come from a male donor in good health and CMV-seronegative.

The chain combines TRBV11-2 with TRBJ2-7; D may be TRBD2 (6 bases). The germline V and J ends were trimmed by 7 bases and 5 bases, with 24 bases remaining between them. CDR1 SGHAT and CDR2 FQNNGV come from the germline V gene. The CDR3 is 16 residues long. In nucleotides, the CDR3 is TGTGCCAGCACCGAGACCCCGACTAGAACCTTACACGAGCAGTACTTC. It codes for CASTETPTRTLHEQYF.

This chain joins TRBV9 and TRBJ1-2, with D unclear. Germline V gene data show CDR1 as SGDLS and CDR2 as YYNGEE. The V and J ends lost 0 bases and 4 bases respectively, with 10 bases between them. The CDR3 loop spans 14 amino acids. CDR3 sequence reads: CASSVGGRGYGYTF. In DNA, the CDR3 is TGTGCCAGCAGCGTAGGAGGGCGAGGCTATGGCTACACCTTC. The complete variable domain, with remaining parts taken from reference TRBV9 and TRBJ1-2, reads DSGVTQTPKHLITATGQRVTLRCSPRSGDLSVYWYQQSLDQGLQFLIQYYNGEERAKGNILERFSAQQFPDLHSELNLSSLELGDSALYFCASSVGGRGYGYTFGSGTRLTVV.

The sample holds one count of this clone. This chain links TRBV28 with TRBJ1-2; D perhaps matches TRBD1 (6 bases). V lost 5 bases, J lost 0 bases, and 16 bases lay in between. The CDR3 covers 16 residues. Germline V gene sequence: CDR1 MDHEN, CDR2 SYDVKM. CDR3 nucleotide sequence: TGTGCCAGCAGTGCTATACAGGGTAGGACTAACTATGGCTACACCTTC. Amino acid sequence: CASSAIQGRTNYGYTF.

The chain employs TRBV6-4 and TRBJ2-5; 8 bases are a match to TRBD1. Germline CDR1 reads MRHNA; CDR2 reads SNTAGT. CDR3 length equals 15 residues. The CDR3 DNA sequence: TGTCCCCACAGGGGGTACCAAGCAATACAAGAGACCCAGTACTTC. Encoded protein: CPHRGYQAIQETQYF.

This clone was counted only a few times. The chain couples TRBV27 to TRBJ2-5; D not resolved. CDR1 is MNHEY and CDR2 is SMNVEV in the germline V gene (reference sequence). There are 16 residues in the CDR3. V was shortened by 5 bases and J by 1 base, with 17 bases between the two germline ends. This chain's CDR3 is CASSNVGVVPQETQYF. The CDR3 DNA is TGTGCCAGCAGTAACGTAGGAGTCGTGCCCCAAGAGACCCAGTACTTC.

On this clone itself: A junction end diverges from the germline sequence, so it may reflect a read error. V gene TRBV7-9 combines with J gene TRBJ2-1; D gene uncertain. The germline CDR1 and CDR2 sequences are SEHNR and FQNEAQ (reference sequence). The CDR3 contains 15 residues. The CDR3 DNA sequence: TGTTCCAGCAGCCCTTCACTTACCCCCTACAATGAGCAGTTCTTC. It encodes CSSSPSLTPYNEQFF. Full variable domain (rest looked up from reference TRBV7-9 and TRBJ2-1): DTGVSQNPRHKITKRGQNVTFRCDPISEHNRLYWYRQTLGQGPEFLTYFQNEAQLEKSRLLSDRFSAERPKGSFSTLEIQRTEQGDSAMYLCSSSPSLTPYNEQFFGPGTRLTVL.

The CDR3 region has the DNA TGTTCCATCGCAGGGGATAACTATGGCTACACCTTC. Amino acids: CSIAGDNYGYTF. The genes are TRBV7-9 and TRBJ1-2; perhaps TRBD1 as D (6 bases). Germline V gives CDR1 SEHNR, CDR2 FQNEAQ (reference sequence). This CDR3 has 12 amino acids.

The chain combines TRBV23-1 with TRBJ2-2; the match to TRBD2 covers 9 bases. TRBV23-1 is an open reading frame whose function is uncertain. J was trimmed by 6 bases and V by 0 bases; bases with no gene match: 2. The CDR3 runs 15 residues. The CDR3 sequence: CASSQSGTSSGELFF. The CDR3 DNA follows: TGCGCCAGCAGTCAATCGGGGACTAGCTCCGGGGAGCTGTTTTTT.

The sample holds a few counts of this clone. The rearrangement joins TRBV25-1 to TRBJ2-3; 7 nucleotides align to TRBD2. This CDR3 is 16 amino acids long. The V gene end was trimmed by 7 bases and the J gene end by 2 bases; junction bases not matched to a gene: 12. CDR1 is MGHDK and CDR2 is SYGVNS in the germline V gene. Here the CDR3 DNA reads TGTGCCAGCACCTCCGGGTGGGGGGGGTACACAGATACGCAGTATTTT. Translation gives CASTSGWGGYTDTQYF. The full variable domain, in which reference TRBV25-1 and TRBJ2-3 provide the parts outside the CDR3, is EADIYQTPRYLVIGTGKKITLECSQTMGHDKMYWYQQDPGMELHLIHYSYGVNSTEKGDLSSESTVSRIRTEHFPLTLESARPSHTSQYLCASTSGWGGYTDTQYFGPGTRLTVL.

The chain joins TRBV5-6 to TRBJ1-2; 9 nucleotides line up with TRBD1. The length of the CDR3 is 14 residues. The germline gives CDR1 SGHDT, CDR2 YYEEEE. V lost 5 bases to trimming and J lost 4 bases; unmatched junction nucleotides: 6. The DNA of the CDR3 is TGTGCCAGCAGAATCGGACAGGGGATCTATGGCTACACCTTC. The encoded protein is CASRIGQGIYGYTF.

Concerning this clone itself: Relative to the germline gene, one junction end is altered; a read error may explain this. V is TRBV7-7 and J is TRBJ2-5; 7 nucleotides match TRBD2. The CDR3 contains 14 residues. CDR1 SSHAT and CDR2 FNYEAQ come from the germline V gene (reference sequence). DNA of the CDR3: TGTGCTAGCAGCTTATATGGGGAGGGAGAGACCCAGTACTTC. Translation gives CASSLYGEGETQYF.

The chain joins TRBV7-9 to TRBJ2-1; 11 bases are shared with TRBD2. Germline V CDR1 and CDR2: SEHNR, FQNEAQ (reference sequence). Germline trimming cut 5 bases from V and 7 bases from J; bases unmatched to any gene: 4. The CDR3 contains 14 residues. Written as DNA, the CDR3 is TGTGCCAGCAGCAATAGCGGGGGGGCGAATGAGCAGTTCTTC. It encodes CASSNSGGANEQFF.

The chain uses TRBV30 and TRBJ1-1; D gene uncertain. The ends were cut back, 3 bases at V and 5 bases at J, with 7 bases in the middle. Germline V gene lookup returns CDR1 GTSNPN and CDR2 SVGIG (reference sequence). This CDR3 spans 11 amino acids. The CDR3: CAWSPRTEAFF. CDR3 sequence (DNA): TGTGCCTGGAGCCCCAGAACTGAAGCTTTCTTT.

The chain uses TRBV5-1 and TRBJ2-7; 8 nucleotides match TRBD1. Trimming removed 2 bases from V and 3 bases from J; junction bases left unmatched: 13. Germline values: CDR1 SGHRS, CDR2 YFSETQ. The CDR3 contains 17 residues. The CDR3 DNA reads TGCGCCAGCAGCTTAGGCGGCGGGGACAGGAGGAACTACGAGCAGTACTTC. Translated, it gives CASSLGGGDRRNYEQYF.

The gene calls are TRBV5-6 and TRBJ1-4; 7 positions match TRBD1. J gave up 7 bases and V 3 bases, and 12 bases lay outside the gene matches. The CDR3 covers 16 residues. Germline CDR1 reads SGHDT; CDR2 reads YYEEEE. The CDR3 nucleotides are TGTGCCAGCAGCTATACTCCCCGGGACAGCTCTGAAAAACTGTTTTTT. Amino acids: CASSYTPRDSSEKLFF.

The J gene is TRBJ2-5, the V gene TRBV5-4; possibly TRBD2 for D (5 bases). Germline assignment: CDR1 SGHNT and CDR2 YYREEE (reference sequence). This CDR3 is 16 amino acids long. Trimming removed 4 bases from V and 3 bases from J, with 19 bases in between. CDR3 bases: TGTGCCAGCAGCCGTCGATCGAGGAGGTTCGAAGAGACCCAGTACTTC. It yields the protein CASSRRSRRFEETQYF.

The chain carries TRBV27 and TRBJ2-1; 7 nucleotides match TRBD2. Germline V CDR1 and CDR2: MNHEY, SMNVEV (reference sequence). The CDR3 covers 17 residues. Losses at the gene ends were 1 base for V and 6 bases for J; bases not matched to a gene: 12. As DNA, the CDR3 is TGTGCCAGCAGTTTATACCCGTGGACTAGGCTAATCAATGAGCAGTTCTTC. This translates into CASSLYPWTRLINEQFF.

The rearrangement uses TRBV5-1 and TRBJ2-7; 7 bases are shared with TRBD2. Germline V lookup: CDR1 SGHRS, CDR2 YFSETQ. Germline trimming cut 0 bases from V and 6 bases from J; bases unmatched to any gene: 6. The CDR3 extends over 14 amino acids. The CDR3 DNA follows: TGCGCCAGCAGCTTGGGGCTAGCGGATGCCGAGCAGTACTTC. Amino acids: CASSLGLADAEQYF.

The table lists this clone with a few counts. The V call is TRBV7-2, the J call TRBJ2-7; a weak D match, TRBD1 (5 bases). CDR3 length: 15 amino acids. Germline V lookup: CDR1 SGHTA, CDR2 FQGNSA. With 5 bases removed from V and 6 bases from J, the gap between germline ends came to 20 bases. The CDR3 DNA sequence: TGTGCCAGCAGCCAAGCAGGTATCCAGGGTACCGAGCAGTACTTC. It is translated as CASSQAGIQGTEQYF.

This clone occurred a few times. This chain connects TRBV27 to TRBJ2-1; 14 bases align to TRBD2. Germline values: CDR1 MNHEY, CDR2 SMNVEV (reference sequence). V lost 6 bases, J lost 8 bases, and 6 bases stayed unmatched. The CDR3 has 15 residues. For the CDR3, the DNA is TGTGCCAGCAGCCGGGGACTAGCGGGAGTGGATGAGCAGTTCTTC. This codes for CASSRGLAGVDEQFF.

This clone was observed a few times. V usage is TRBV18 and J usage is TRBJ2-2, with D unclear. Trimming removed 3 bases from V and 1 base from J, with 6 bases in between. The CDR3 runs 14 residues. Germline CDR1 and CDR2: KGHSH and LQKENI. The CDR3 region is CASSPRQNTGELFF. CDR3 nucleotide sequence: TGTGCCAGCTCACCCCGACAGAACACCGGGGAGCTGTTTTTT.

The V call is TRBV7-3, the J call TRBJ2-2, with D possibly TRBD1 on 6 matching bases. This CDR3 comprises 14 residues. The germline CDR1 and CDR2 sequences are SGHTA and FQGTGA. The V and J ends lost 6 bases and 1 base respectively, with 9 bases between them. In DNA, the CDR3 is TGTGCCAGCAGACAACAGGGGAACACCGGGGAGCTGTTTTTT. Residues: CASRQQGNTGELFF.

This clone appeared a few times. The CDR3 DNA follows: TGCGCCAGCAGCTTGGAAGCGGTGGGGGAGACCCAGTACTTC. Its protein is CASSLEAVGETQYF. The chain links TRBV5-1 to TRBJ2-5, with D perhaps TRBD2 (5 bases). The germline gives CDR1 SGHRS, CDR2 YFSETQ. V lost 0 bases to trimming and J lost 5 bases, with 11 bases between them. This CDR3 is built from 14 residues. Combining the CDR3 with reference TRBV5-1 and TRBJ2-5 gives the whole variable domain KAGVTQTPRYLIKTRGQQVTLSCSPISGHRSVSWYQQTPGQGLQFLFEYFSETQRNKGNFPGRFSGRQFSNSRSEMNVSTLELGDSALYLCASSLEAVGETQYFGPGTRLLVL.

This clone was seen a single time. The chain carries TRBV14 and TRBJ1-1; D remains unclear. Deletions cut 6 bases from V and 0 bases from J, with 11 bases between. CDR1 is SGHDN and CDR2 is FVKESK in the germline V gene. The CDR3 contains 14 residues. The chain's CDR3 is CASSLAGMNTEAFF. The CDR3 DNA is TGTGCCAGCAGTTTAGCCGGGATGAACACTGAAGCTTTCTTT.

This chain connects TRBV4-3 to TRBJ2-1, with D maybe TRBD1 (6 bases). The CDR3 has 14 amino acids. Trimming pared 2 bases from V and 8 bases from J, leaving 13 bases between. In germline, CDR1 is LGHNA, CDR2 YSLEER. This chain's CDR3 is CASSQRGIGYEQFF. CDR3 coding DNA: TGCGCCAGCAGCCAAAGGGGGATCGGTTATGAGCAGTTCTTC.

The chain links TRBV15 to TRBJ2-7, with a tentative D call TRBD2 (5 bases). Trimming took off 0 bases at V and 2 bases at J, with 8 bases between the two ends. Germline V lookup: CDR1 LNHNV, CDR2 YYDKDF (reference sequence). The CDR3 contains 14 residues. CDR3 region: CATSREGETYEQYF. In DNA, the CDR3 is TGTGCCACCAGCAGAGAGGGAGAAACCTACGAGCAGTACTTC.

In this sample, this clone turned up a few times. The chain recombines TRBV30 with TRBJ1-1; 7 positions match TRBD1. Germline V gene lookup returns CDR1 GTSNPN and CDR2 SVGIG (reference sequence). Germline trimming cut 5 bases from V and 4 bases from J; bases unmatched to any gene: 7. The CDR3 totals 13 residues. CDR3 nucleotide sequence: TGTGCCTGGGGACAGGCCGGCGGCACTGAAGCTTTCTTT. Its translation is CAWGQAGGTEAFF.